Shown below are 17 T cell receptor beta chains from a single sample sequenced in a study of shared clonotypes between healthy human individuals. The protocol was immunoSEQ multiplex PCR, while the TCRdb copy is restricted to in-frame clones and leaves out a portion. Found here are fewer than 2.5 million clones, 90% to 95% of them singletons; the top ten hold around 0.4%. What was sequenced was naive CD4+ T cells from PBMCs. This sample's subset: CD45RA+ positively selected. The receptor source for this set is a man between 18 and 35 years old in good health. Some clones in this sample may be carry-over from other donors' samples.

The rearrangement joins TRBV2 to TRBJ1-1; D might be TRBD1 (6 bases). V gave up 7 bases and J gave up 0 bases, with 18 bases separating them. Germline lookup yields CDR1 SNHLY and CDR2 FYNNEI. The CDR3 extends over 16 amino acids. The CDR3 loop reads CASIGGGVGMNTEAFF. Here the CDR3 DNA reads TGTGCCAGCATAGGGGGAGGGGTTGGGATGAACACTGAAGCTTTCTTT.

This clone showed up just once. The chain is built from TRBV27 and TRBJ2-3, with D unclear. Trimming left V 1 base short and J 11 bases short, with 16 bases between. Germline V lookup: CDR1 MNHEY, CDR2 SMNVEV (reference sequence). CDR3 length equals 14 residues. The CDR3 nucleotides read TGTGCCAGCAGTTTATTGAACCCAAATCGAGGGCAGTATTTT. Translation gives CASSLLNPNRGQYF.

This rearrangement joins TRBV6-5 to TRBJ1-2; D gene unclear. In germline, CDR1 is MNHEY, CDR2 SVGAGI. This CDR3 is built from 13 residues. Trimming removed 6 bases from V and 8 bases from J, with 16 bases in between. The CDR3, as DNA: TGTGCCAGCAGAAATGTACAGTACCGAGGCTACACCTTC. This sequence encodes CASRNVQYRGYTF.

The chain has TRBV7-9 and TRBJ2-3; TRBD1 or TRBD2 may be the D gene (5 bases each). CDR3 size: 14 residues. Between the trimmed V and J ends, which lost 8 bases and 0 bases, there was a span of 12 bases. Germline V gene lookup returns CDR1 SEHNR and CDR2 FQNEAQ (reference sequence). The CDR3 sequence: CASHEGRSTDTQYF. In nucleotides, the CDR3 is TGTGCCAGCCATGAGGGGCGTAGCACAGATACGCAGTATTTT.

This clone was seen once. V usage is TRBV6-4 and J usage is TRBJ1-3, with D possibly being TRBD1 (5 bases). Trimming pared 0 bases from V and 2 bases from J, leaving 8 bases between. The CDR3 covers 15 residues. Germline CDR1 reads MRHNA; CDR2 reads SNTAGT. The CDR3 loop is CASSDSGVTGNTIYF. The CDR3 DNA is TGTGCCAGCAGTGACTCAGGGGTTACTGGAAACACCATATATTTT.

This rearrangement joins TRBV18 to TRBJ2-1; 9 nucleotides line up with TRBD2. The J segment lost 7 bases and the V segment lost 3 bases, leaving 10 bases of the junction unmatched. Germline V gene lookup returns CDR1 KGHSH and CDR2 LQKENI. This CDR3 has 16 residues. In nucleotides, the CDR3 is TGTGCCAGCTCACCGGGACTAGCCAGGTTTACAAATGAGCAGTTCTTC. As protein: CASSPGLARFTNEQFF.

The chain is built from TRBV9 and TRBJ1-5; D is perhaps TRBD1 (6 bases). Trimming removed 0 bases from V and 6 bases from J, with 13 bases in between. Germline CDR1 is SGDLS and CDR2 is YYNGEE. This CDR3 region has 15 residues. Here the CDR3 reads CASSVGLGGSQPQHF. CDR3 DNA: TGTGCCAGCAGCGTAGGGTTAGGGGGTAGTCAGCCCCAGCATTTT.

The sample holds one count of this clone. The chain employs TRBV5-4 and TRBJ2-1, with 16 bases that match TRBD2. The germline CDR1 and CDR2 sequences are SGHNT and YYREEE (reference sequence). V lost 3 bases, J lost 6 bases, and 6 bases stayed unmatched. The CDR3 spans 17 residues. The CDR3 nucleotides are TGTGCCAGCAGCTCTGGGACTAGCGGGAGGGCCCTCAATGAGCAGTTCTTC. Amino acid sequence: CASSSGTSGRALNEQFF.

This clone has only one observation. The CDR3 sequence: CAWSGQGGVVEQFF. As DNA, the CDR3 is TGTGCCTGGAGCGGACAGGGGGGTGTTGTTGAGCAGTTCTTC. The V and J genes are TRBV30 and TRBJ2-1, with 10 bases that match TRBD1. Germline V gene sequence: CDR1 GTSNPN, CDR2 SVGIG (reference sequence). This CDR3 is built from 14 residues. The J segment lost 9 bases and the V segment lost 3 bases, leaving 8 bases of the junction unmatched.

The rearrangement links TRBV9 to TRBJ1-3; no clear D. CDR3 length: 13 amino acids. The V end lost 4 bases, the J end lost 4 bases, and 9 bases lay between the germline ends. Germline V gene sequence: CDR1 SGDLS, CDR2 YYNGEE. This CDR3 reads CASSLMGGNTIYF. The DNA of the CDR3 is TGTGCCAGCAGCTTAATGGGAGGAAACACCATATATTTT.

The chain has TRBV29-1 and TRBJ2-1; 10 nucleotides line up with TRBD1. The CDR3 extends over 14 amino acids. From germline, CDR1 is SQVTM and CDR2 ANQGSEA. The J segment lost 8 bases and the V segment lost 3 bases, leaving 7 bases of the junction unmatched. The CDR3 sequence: CSVDRQGAGYEQFF. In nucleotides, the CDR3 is TGCAGCGTTGACCGACAGGGGGCGGGCTATGAGCAGTTCTTC.

CDR3 residues: CASSQDGAGDYGYTF. The CDR3 DNA follows: TGCGCCAGCAGCCAAGACGGTGCAGGGGACTATGGCTACACCTTC. The chain carries TRBV4-3 and TRBJ1-2, with D tentatively TRBD1 (6 bases). Looked up from germline, CDR1 is LGHNA and CDR2 is YSLEER. The CDR3 is 15 residues long. V lost 0 bases, J lost 3 bases, and 11 bases lay in between.

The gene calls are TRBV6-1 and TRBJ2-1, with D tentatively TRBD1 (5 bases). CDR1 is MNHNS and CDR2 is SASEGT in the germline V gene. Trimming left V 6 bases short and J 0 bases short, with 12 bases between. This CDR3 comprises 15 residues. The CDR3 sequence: CASSLRQSSYNEQFF. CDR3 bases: TGTGCCAGCAGCCTCAGACAGAGCTCCTACAATGAGCAGTTCTTC.

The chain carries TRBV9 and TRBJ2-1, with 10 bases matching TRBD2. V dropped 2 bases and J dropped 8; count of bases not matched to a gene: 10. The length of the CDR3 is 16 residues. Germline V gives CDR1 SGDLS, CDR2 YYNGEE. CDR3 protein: CASSVRAGGPSHEQFF. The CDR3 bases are TGTGCCAGCAGCGTCAGAGCGGGAGGGCCAAGCCATGAGCAGTTCTTC.

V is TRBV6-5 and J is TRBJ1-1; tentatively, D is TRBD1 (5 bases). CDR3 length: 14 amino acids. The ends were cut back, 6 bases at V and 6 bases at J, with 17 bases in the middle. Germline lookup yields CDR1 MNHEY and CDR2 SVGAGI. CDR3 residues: CASSPHSGRAEAFF. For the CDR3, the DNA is TGTGCCAGCAGCCCCCACTCGGGCAGGGCTGAAGCTTTCTTT.

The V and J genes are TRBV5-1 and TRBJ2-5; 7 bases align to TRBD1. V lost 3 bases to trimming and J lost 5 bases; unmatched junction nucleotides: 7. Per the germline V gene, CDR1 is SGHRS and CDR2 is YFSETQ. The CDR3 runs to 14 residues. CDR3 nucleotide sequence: TGCGCCAGCAGCTCCACAGGGGTAGGGGAGACCCAGTACTTC. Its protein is CASSSTGVGETQYF. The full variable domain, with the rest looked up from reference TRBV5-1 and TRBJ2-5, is KAGVTQTPRYLIKTRGQQVTLSCSPISGHRSVSWYQQTPGQGLQFLFEYFSETQRNKGNFPGRFSGRQFSNSRSEMNVSTLELGDSALYLCASSSTGVGETQYFGPGTRLLVL.

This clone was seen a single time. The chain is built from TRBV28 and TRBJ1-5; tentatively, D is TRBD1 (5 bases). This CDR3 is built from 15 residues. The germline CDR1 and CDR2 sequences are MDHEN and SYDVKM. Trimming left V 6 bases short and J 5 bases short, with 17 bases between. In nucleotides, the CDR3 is TGTGCCAGCAGCCCCACGGGGCAGGGATATCAGCCCCAGCATTTT. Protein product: CASSPTGQGYQPQHF.